This T cell receptor beta chain was observed in a study of blood T cell repertoires in COVID-19. The CDR3 loop spans 15 amino acids. V lost 4 bases and J 4 bases, leaving 13 bases between the germline ends. Germline V gene lookup returns CDR1 MNHEY and CDR2 SMNVEV (reference sequence). Study processing details: Amplification with reference gene primers provided the estimates of nucleated cell counts. Here immunoSEQ multiplex PCR was the method, and the copy in TCRdb shows in-frame clones only, minus some. The DNA gave D and trimming, while V, J and clone size come from that table. This table holds about 240,000 clones, roughly 91% found once.

This TCR derives from a man in his forties who had recovered from COVID-19. Sequencing input: PBMCs or T cells enriched from blood (not recorded which). This sequence joins TRBV27 and TRBJ1-4; D perhaps matches TRBD1 (6 bases). CDR3 sequence: CASSSSGTSNEKLFF. The CDR3 DNA is TGTGCCAGCAGTTCATCCGGGACAAGTAATGAAAAACTGTTTTTT.